The rows below give T cell receptor beta chains drawn from one sample of a study of blood T cell repertoires in COVID-19. The table came from immunoSEQ multiplex PCR; TCRdb's copy has only in-frame clones and leaves some out. The table records about 220,000 clones, roughly 83% of them present only once. What was sequenced was PBMCs or T cells enriched from blood (not recorded which). The receptors originated from a middle-aged woman with acute COVID-19. CDR3s include the opening cysteine and the closing phenylalanine or tryptophan. Fields, in order: D gene, J gene, clone size, V gene, CDR3 protein, CDR3 DNA. A D gene is named only where the DNA matches it firmly. Clone size is not always given. Where it is, it says once, few, many or a class for expanded clones.

d_gene: -
j_gene: TRBJ2-1
abundance: -
v_gene: TRBV7-8
CDR3aa: CASSLGRLDRSYNEQFF
CDR3nt: TGTGCCAGCAGCTTGGGGCGACTGGATCGCTCCTACAATGAGCAGTTCTTC

d_gene: -
j_gene: TRBJ1-2
abundance: once
v_gene: TRBV12-3/TRBV12-4
CDR3aa: CASSQTGYYGYTF
CDR3nt: TGTGCCAGCAGTCAAACAGGGTACTATGGCTACACCTTC

d_gene: -
j_gene: TRBJ2-7
abundance: -
v_gene: TRBV6-2/TRBV6-3
CDR3aa: CASSALPQGRYEQYF
CDR3nt: TGTGCCAGCAGCGCGCTTCCCCAGGGGCGGTACGAGCAGTACTTC

d_gene: -
j_gene: TRBJ2-7
abundance: -
v_gene: TRBV2
CDR3aa: CASVGVAYEQYF
CDR3nt: TGTGCCAGCGTGGGCGTAGCCTACGAGCAGTACTTC

d_gene: TRBD2
j_gene: TRBJ2-5
abundance: -
v_gene: TRBV5-1
CDR3aa: CASTRGDGQETQYF
CDR3nt: TGCGCCAGCACTCGGGGGGATGGACAAGAGACCCAGTACTTC

d_gene: -
j_gene: TRBJ2-5
abundance: many
v_gene: TRBV5-1
CDR3aa: CASSLGQAKETQYF
CDR3nt: TGCGCCAGCAGCTTGGGACAGGCGAAAGAGACCCAGTACTTC

d_gene: TRBD1
j_gene: TRBJ2-7
abundance: -
v_gene: TRBV5-1
CDR3aa: CASSLVPGQGAYEQYF
CDR3nt: TGCGCCAGCAGCTTGGTCCCGGGACAGGGGGCCTACGAGCAGTACTTC

d_gene: TRBD1
j_gene: TRBJ2-5
abundance: -
v_gene: TRBV7-7
CDR3aa: CASSLAGQGAGETQYF
CDR3nt: TGTGCCAGCAGCTTAGCGGGACAGGGGGCGGGGGAGACCCAGTACTTC

d_gene: TRBD2
j_gene: TRBJ2-7
abundance: -
v_gene: TRBV20-1
CDR3aa: CSAGGSYEQYF
CDR3nt: TGCAGTGCGGGGGGGTCCTACGAGCAGTACTTC

d_gene: -
j_gene: TRBJ2-1
abundance: few
v_gene: TRBV6-5
CDR3aa: CASSRDSSFYNEQFF
CDR3nt: TGTGCCAGCAGCCGGGACTCATCCTTCTACAATGAGCAGTTCTTC

d_gene: -
j_gene: TRBJ2-7
abundance: -
v_gene: TRBV7-2
CDR3aa: CASSLERVYEQYF
CDR3nt: TGTGCCAGCAGCTTAGAGAGGGTCTACGAGCAGTACTTC

d_gene: TRBD2
j_gene: TRBJ2-1
abundance: -
v_gene: TRBV9
CDR3aa: CASSVVGTSGVYNEQFF
CDR3nt: TGTGCCAGCAGCGTAGTAGGGACTAGCGGTGTCTACAATGAGCAGTTCTTC

d_gene: -
j_gene: TRBJ1-5
abundance: -
v_gene: TRBV24-1
CDR3aa: CATSERAGQPQHF
CDR3nt: TGTGCCACCAGTGAGAGGGCGGGCCAGCCCCAGCATTTT

d_gene: TRBD2
j_gene: TRBJ2-3
abundance: -
v_gene: TRBV24-1
CDR3aa: CATSDPSRSGRDTQYF
CDR3nt: TGTGCCACCAGTGATCCCTCGAGGAGCGGGAGGGATACGCAGTATTTT

d_gene: -
j_gene: TRBJ2-7
abundance: -
v_gene: TRBV20-1
CDR3aa: CSASGKGRDGLHEQYF
CDR3nt: TGCAGTGCTAGTGGGAAGGGGCGGGATGGTCTCCACGAGCAGTACTTC

d_gene: TRBD1
j_gene: TRBJ1-4
abundance: -
v_gene: TRBV7-9
CDR3aa: CASSWTGVQGEKLFF
CDR3nt: TGTGCCAGCAGCTGGACAGGGGTACAAGGTGAAAAACTGTTTTTT

d_gene: -
j_gene: TRBJ1-2
abundance: -
v_gene: TRBV11-2
CDR3aa: CASSLTRGNGYTF
CDR3nt: TGTGCCAGCAGCTTAACCAGGGGTAATGGCTACACCTTC

d_gene: -
j_gene: TRBJ2-7
abundance: -
v_gene: TRBV19
CDR3aa: CASSRSGWSYEQYF
CDR3nt: TGTGCCAGTAGTAGGTCGGGATGGTCCTACGAGCAGTACTTC

d_gene: -
j_gene: TRBJ2-3
abundance: -
v_gene: TRBV7-2
CDR3aa: CASSRARSTDTQYF
CDR3nt: TGTGCCAGCAGCCGTGCCAGGAGCACAGATACGCAGTATTTT

d_gene: -
j_gene: TRBJ2-7
abundance: once
v_gene: TRBV27
CDR3aa: CASSPVLGRGTYEQYF
CDR3nt: TGTGCCAGCAGCCCCGTTCTCGGGAGAGGGACCTACGAGCAGTACTTC

d_gene: -
j_gene: TRBJ1-1
abundance: -
v_gene: TRBV7-2
CDR3aa: CASSFVTTEAFF
CDR3nt: TGTGCCAGCAGCTTTGTGACTACTGAAGCTTTCTTT

d_gene: -
j_gene: TRBJ1-4
abundance: -
v_gene: TRBV24-1
CDR3aa: CATSDLIAGNNEKLFF
CDR3nt: TGTGCCACCAGTGATTTGATCGCAGGGAACAATGAAAAACTGTTTTTT

d_gene: TRBD2
j_gene: TRBJ2-7
abundance: -
v_gene: TRBV28
CDR3aa: CASSPGTSGDYEQYF
CDR3nt: TGTGCCAGCAGTCCCGGGACTAGCGGCGACTACGAGCAGTACTTC

d_gene: -
j_gene: TRBJ1-3
abundance: -
v_gene: TRBV24-1
CDR3aa: CATSDLLRPSLAIYF
CDR3nt: TGTGCCACCAGTGATTTGCTCAGGCCAAGCTTGGCCATATATTTT

d_gene: TRBD1
j_gene: TRBJ2-2
abundance: -
v_gene: TRBV24-1
CDR3aa: CATRPTGENTGELFF
CDR3nt: TGTGCCACCAGACCGACAGGGGAGAACACCGGGGAGCTGTTTTTT

d_gene: TRBD1
j_gene: TRBJ1-1
abundance: -
v_gene: TRBV7-2
CDR3aa: CASTSQGFGTEAFF
CDR3nt: TGTGCCAGCACCTCACAGGGGTTTGGGACTGAAGCTTTCTTT

d_gene: -
j_gene: TRBJ1-2
abundance: -
v_gene: TRBV6-1
CDR3aa: CASSDRAYYGYTF
CDR3nt: TGTGCCAGCAGTGACAGGGCCTACTATGGCTACACCTTC

d_gene: -
j_gene: TRBJ2-1
abundance: -
v_gene: TRBV24-1
CDR3aa: CATGGSSYNEQFF
CDR3nt: TGTGCCACCGGAGGGTCCTCCTACAATGAGCAGTTCTTC

d_gene: -
j_gene: TRBJ1-2
abundance: -
v_gene: TRBV29-1
CDR3aa: CSVVDSFYGYTF
CDR3nt: TGCAGCGTTGTGGACAGCTTCTATGGCTACACCTTC

d_gene: TRBD1
j_gene: TRBJ1-1
abundance: -
v_gene: TRBV3-1/TRBV3-2
CDR3aa: CASSPGQGDLNTEAFF
CDR3nt: TGTGCCAGCAGCCCGGGACAGGGGGATTTGAACACTGAAGCTTTCTTT

d_gene: -
j_gene: TRBJ2-7
abundance: -
v_gene: TRBV2
CDR3aa: CAILVTPSGGQYF
CDR3nt: TGTGCCATCCTGGTCACGCCAAGTGGCGGGCAGTACTTC